This entry is about one T cell receptor (beta chain). Under the authors' procedure: Amplifying reference gene primers gave estimates of nucleated cell counts. Libraries were prepared by immunoSEQ multiplex PCR; TCRdb keeps only in-frame clonotypes and omits some of them. Clone size and V and J calls were adopted from that table, with D and trimming inferred from the DNA. This table holds 200,000 or so clones, 82% found once. The germline V gene has CDR1 SGHTA and CDR2 FQGNSA. Trimming removed 4 bases from V and 3 bases from J, with 10 bases in between. The CDR3 extends over 14 amino acids. This entry is derived from a study of blood T cell repertoires in COVID-19. At the level of the study: Italy, Spain and the United States were the sources of the convalescent and acute COVID-19 samples. Sources were T cells, B-cell-depleted T cells, or PBMCs; the material itself was cDNA or gDNA.

The rearrangement joins TRBV7-2 to TRBJ2-1; the D is unclear. Source material: peripheral blood. This clonotype originated in a human donor with acute or convalescent COVID-19. The donor label of this sample is uncertain. The CDR3 protein is CASSSRLVYNEQFF. Written as DNA, the CDR3 is TGTGCCAGCAGCTCAAGACTGGTCTACAATGAGCAGTTCTTC.